One sample yielded the 25 T cell receptor beta chains listed below, sequenced in a study of vaccination and CD4 T cells after COVID-19. Treatment reported: approximately 10-day PBMC culture with coronavirus spike peptide pools or control peptides (ViraFEST assay). The antigens of these receptors remain unknown. Researchers used the Oncomine TCR Beta short-read assay to sequence DNA from cultured CD4+ T cells. One entry per CDR3 protein, called by TCRdb with MiXCR from the PCR reads. The sample holds about 20,000 distinct CDR3 sequences, 45% to 60% seen once. Sequencing was carried out using CD4+ T cells from blood, cultured in vitro. These TCRs come from a human donor who had recovered from COVID-19.

The chain carries TRBV20-1 and TRBJ2-3, with TRBD2 identical over 8 bases. V lost 6 bases and J lost 5; bases outside the gene matches: 16. Germline V lookup: CDR1 DFQATT, CDR2 SNEGSKA (reference sequence). CDR3 length: 16 residues. In nucleotides, the CDR3 is TGCAGTGCCGACCCCCCCACCGGGACTAGTTTAGATACGCAGTATTTT. Amino acid sequence: CSADPPTGTSLDTQYF.

The chain uses TRBV20-1 and TRBJ1-1; D is possibly TRBD1 (6 bases). This CDR3 region has 13 residues. Germline V gene sequence: CDR1 DFQATT, CDR2 SNEGSKA (reference sequence). V was trimmed by 6 bases and J by 7 bases, leaving 18 bases between them. The CDR3 spells CSAGGQSRFEAFF. The CDR3 nucleotides are TGCAGTGCGGGGGGGCAGTCCAGGTTTGAAGCTTTCTTT.

The chain is built from TRBV6-1 and TRBJ2-3, with D uncertain. The CDR3 consists of 11 residues. The V end was cut by 5 bases, the J end by 10 bases, with 10 bases between. Germline V gene sequence: CDR1 MNHNS, CDR2 SASEGT. The CDR3 sequence is CASSNVGAQYF. The CDR3 DNA is TGTGCCAGCAGTAATGTGGGCGCGCAGTATTTT.

J is TRBJ2-7 and V is TRBV20-1, with no clear D. V dropped 0 bases and J dropped 6 bases, with 9 bases sitting between them. The length of the CDR3 is 12 residues. Germline assignment: CDR1 DFQATT and CDR2 SNEGSKA (reference sequence). CDR3 in DNA: TGCAGTGCTAGAGATAACCGTGGCGAGCAGTACTTC. Its protein product is CSARDNRGEQYF.

About this clonotype: As the CDR3 is not closed by the conserved phenylalanine or tryptophan, this likely results from a read error. The J gene is TRBJ1-4, the V gene TRBV10-3; D gene unclear. The CDR3 consists of 13 residues. Trimming shortened V by 4 bases and J by 4 bases, and 7 bases separated the two germline ends. Germline V gene lookup returns CDR1 ENHRY and CDR2 SYGVKD. This chain's CDR3 is CAISGRDNEKLFS. As DNA, the CDR3 is TGTGCCATCAGTGGTAGGGATAATGAAAAACTGTTTTCT.

The chain uses TRBV19 and TRBJ2-1; tentatively, D is TRBD1 (6 bases). Germline CDR1 LNHDA, CDR2 SQIVND (reference sequence). CDR3 length: 16 residues. Trimming shortened V by 4 bases and J by 5 bases, and 18 bases separated the two germline ends. For the CDR3, the DNA is TGTGCCAGTAGTAGACAGGTCTTTCAGGTGAACAATGAGCAGTTCTTC. Translation: CASSRQVFQVNNEQFF.

V is TRBV10-3 and J is TRBJ2-5, with 9 positions matching TRBD2. After removal of 6 bases from V and 1 base from J, the junction contained 6 bases not matched to a gene. The CDR3 contains 15 residues. Germline-derived CDR1 and CDR2 are ENHRY and SYGVKD. The DNA of the CDR3 is TGTGCCATCAGGAGGGCGGGAGGGCGCCAAGAGACCCAGTACTTC. Encoded protein: CAIRRAGGRQETQYF.

This clonotype was seen a few times. This chain links TRBV6-2 or TRBV6-3 with TRBJ1-5; D is undetermined. This CDR3 region has 17 residues. Between the trimmed V and J ends, which lost 7 bases and 0 bases, there was a span of 19 bases. CDR1 MNHEY and CDR2 SVGEGT come from the germline V gene. In nucleotides, the CDR3 is TGTGCCAGCACCCCCGCGGATGGGGTTTATAGCAATCAGCCCCAGCATTTT. Translation: CASTPADGVYSNQPQHF.

This clonotype has just a few counts. The chain carries TRBV28 and TRBJ2-5; D is unclear. Germline loops: CDR1 MDHEN, CDR2 SYDVKM. The CDR3 spans 12 residues. Trimming removed 3 bases at V and 9 bases at J, with 11 bases between. The CDR3 bases are TGTGCCAGCAGTTTGGGCCAAAGGGCCCAGTACTTC. Translation: CASSLGQRAQYF.

V is TRBV20-1 and J is TRBJ1-1, with D perhaps TRBD1 (6 bases). This CDR3 spans 12 amino acids. Trimming took 2 bases from V and 6 from J, leaving 10 bases between them. Per the germline V gene, CDR1 is DFQATT and CDR2 is SNEGSKA (reference sequence). CDR3 bases: TGCAGTGCTAGATCTACAGGGTCTGAAGCTTTCTTT. Translation: CSARSTGSEAFF.

DNA of the CDR3: TGTGCCTGGGGTAGGGGGACAGGGGGTGGGACAGATACGCAGTATTTT. This codes for CAWGRGTGGGTDTQYF. The chain employs TRBV30 and TRBJ2-3, with 11 bases identical to TRBD1. Looked up from germline, CDR1 is GTSNPN and CDR2 is SVGIG (reference sequence). There are 16 residues in the CDR3. Germline trimming cut 5 bases from V and 3 bases from J; bases unmatched to any gene: 10.

This chain uses TRBV29-1 with TRBJ2-5, with TRBD2 matching over 12 bases. The CDR3 is 17 amino acids. With V trimmed by 6 bases and J by 1 base, 12 bases remained unmatched. Germline V gene sequence: CDR1 SQVTM, CDR2 ANQGSEA. The CDR3: CSVPKASGRGIQETQYF. CDR3 coding DNA: TGCAGCGTGCCGAAGGCTAGCGGGAGGGGGATCCAAGAGACCCAGTACTTC.

This clonotype is labeled medium-sized. This chain uses TRBV19 with TRBJ2-7; D tentatively fits TRBD1 or TRBD2 (5 bases each). The CDR3 has 13 amino acids. V shed 7 bases and J shed 6 bases, with 16 bases lying between them. Germline V gene data show CDR1 as LNHDA and CDR2 as SQIVND (reference sequence). CDR3 region: CASMGETPVEQYF. CDR3 coding DNA: TGTGCCAGTATGGGGGAGACGCCGGTCGAGCAGTACTTC. The variable domain in full, with the rest retrieved from reference TRBV19 and TRBJ2-7, is DGGITQSPKYLFRKEGQNVTLSCEQNLNHDAMYWYRQDPGQGLRLIYYSQIVNDFQKGDIAEGYSVSREKKESFPLTVTSAQKNPTAFYLCASMGETPVEQYFGPGTRLTVT.

The rearrangement links TRBV28 to TRBJ1-2; possibly TRBD1 for D (5 bases). Trimming stripped 2 bases from V and 8 bases from J, with 12 bases between. The CDR3 loop spans 13 amino acids. Looked up from germline, CDR1 is MDHEN and CDR2 is SYDVKM. CDR3 coding DNA: TGTGCCAGCAGTTTAGGGGACGAAAGAGGCTACACCTTC. As protein: CASSLGDERGYTF.

This clonotype was seen just once. The chain carries TRBV6-2 or TRBV6-3 and TRBJ2-1, with 10 bases fitting TRBD2. The CDR3 runs 15 residues. The germline V gene encodes CDR1 MNHEY and CDR2 SVGEGT. With V trimmed by 6 bases and J by 8 bases, 10 bases remained unmatched. Here the CDR3 reads CASRSLAGVQYEQFF. CDR3 in DNA: TGTGCCAGCAGGTCCCTAGCGGGAGTTCAGTATGAGCAGTTCTTC.

This clonotype ranks as medium-sized. The chain combines TRBV11-3 with TRBJ2-7, with D tentatively TRBD1 or TRBD2 (6 bases each). This CDR3 is 14 amino acids long. The V gene's germline CDR1 is SGHNT and CDR2 YENEEA. Trimming cost V 2 bases and J 7 bases, with 15 bases left between them. For the CDR3, the DNA is TGTGCCAGCAGCTTAACCTCACAGGGAGGAGAGCAGTACTTC. It yields the protein CASSLTSQGGEQYF.

The chain links TRBV15 to TRBJ2-2; D tentatively reads TRBD1 or TRBD2 (5 bases each). This CDR3 has 14 amino acids. Per germline, CDR1 LNHNV and CDR2 YYDKDF (reference sequence). V lost 0 bases, J lost 8 bases, and 10 bases lay in between. CDR3: CATSRDGREGELFF. The DNA of the CDR3 is TGTGCCACCAGCAGAGATGGCAGGGAGGGGGAGCTGTTTTTT.

J is TRBJ1-5 and V is TRBV2, with D maybe TRBD1 (5 bases). Germline lookup yields CDR1 SNHLY and CDR2 FYNNEI. V lost 2 bases, J lost 6 bases, and 11 bases lay in between. This CDR3 is 14 amino acids long. This CDR3 is CASSELRGGQPQHF. The CDR3 DNA is TGTGCCAGCAGTGAACTTAGGGGAGGTCAGCCCCAGCATTTT.

This clonotype occurred a few times. The chain is built from TRBV19 and TRBJ1-5, with D possibly matching TRBD1 (6 bases). The V end lost 2 bases, the J end lost 7 bases, and 9 bases lay between the germline ends. The CDR3 loop spans 13 amino acids. CDR1 is LNHDA, CDR2 SQIVND, per germline (reference sequence). CDR3 coding DNA: TGTGCCAGTAGTATACAGGGGCACCAGCCCCAGCATTTT. This codes for CASSIQGHQPQHF.

The V and J genes are TRBV7-7 and TRBJ2-3; a possible D gene is TRBD1 (5 bases). This CDR3 region has 14 residues. Germline-derived CDR1 and CDR2 are SSHAT and FNYEAQ (reference sequence). The V end was cut by 3 bases, the J end by 0 bases, with 7 bases between. The CDR3 DNA follows: TGTGCCAGCAGCTTGGGGCTGAGCACAGATACGCAGTATTTT. It is translated as CASSLGLSTDTQYF.

The chain employs TRBV28 and TRBJ1-6; 7 nucleotides agree with TRBD1. The CDR3 covers 13 residues. V was pared by 5 bases and J by 12 bases, with 7 bases of the junction left unmatched. Germline V gene data show CDR1 as MDHEN and CDR2 as SYDVKM. The CDR3 DNA follows: TGTGCCAGCAGTGGGCAACAGGGGAAACCCCTCCACTTT. Protein product: CASSGQQGKPLHF.

The V gene is TRBV12-5, the J gene TRBJ2-2, with D possibly being TRBD1 (5 bases). V lost 2 bases and J lost 4, with 17 bases in between. This CDR3 contains 17 residues. Germline loops: CDR1 LGHNT, CDR2 FRNRAP. CDR3 nucleotides: TGTGCTAGTGGTTTGTCCGTAGGGGATAGCCTCACCGGGGAGCTGTTTTTT. It translates to CASGLSVGDSLTGELFF.

As for this clonotype: This may arise from a read error, as a much more abundant clone is one base away. The CDR3 DNA sequence: TGTGCCAACAGCCCCTTGACAGGGGGAAAGATTGAGCAGTTCTTC. Its translation: CANSPLTGGKIEQFF. The chain links TRBV14 to TRBJ2-1, with 9 bases aligning to TRBD1. The CDR3 has 15 amino acids. Looked up from germline, CDR1 is SGHDN and CDR2 is FVKESK.

This chain joins TRBV11-2 and TRBJ1-2; TRBD1 aligns across 9 bases. CDR3 length equals 13 residues. With V trimmed by 5 bases and J by 2 bases, 0 bases remained unmatched. Germline CDR1 reads SGHAT; CDR2 reads FQNNGV. The CDR3 nucleotides read TGTGCCAGCAGCGACAGGGGGAACTATGGCTACACCTTC. It specifies CASSDRGNYGYTF. Together with reference TRBV11-2 and TRBJ1-2, the CDR3 gives the full variable domain: EAGVAQSPRYKIIEKRQSVAFWCNPISGHATLYWYQQILGQGPKLLIQFQNNGVVDDSQLPKDRFSAERLKGVDSTLKIQPAKLEDSAVYLCASSDRGNYGYTFGSGTRLTVV.

The chain links TRBV20-1 to TRBJ2-1; D not certain. Trimming shortened V by 6 bases and J by 6 bases, and 24 bases separated the two germline ends. There are 16 residues in the CDR3. Per the germline V gene, CDR1 is DFQATT and CDR2 is SNEGSKA (reference sequence). The CDR3 nucleotides read TGCAGTGCCCAAGACCAAGAGACACCCCCAGGCAATGAGCAGTTCTTC. This codes for CSAQDQETPPGNEQFF.